A selection of T cell receptor beta chains follows, all from one sample in a study of blood T cell repertoires in COVID-19. The method was immunoSEQ multiplex PCR; TCRdb's version includes in-frame clones alone and lacks a portion of them. The profile shows about 200,000 clones, roughly nine tenths of them singletons. The sequencing sample was made of peripheral blood. The receptors originated from a woman in her seventies with acute or convalescent COVID-19. CDR3s include the opening cysteine and the closing phenylalanine or tryptophan. A D gene is named only where the DNA matches it firmly. Size is omitted from some rows. Given values are once, few, many or a class for expanded clones.

d_gene,abundance,j_gene,v_gene,CDR3aa,CDR3nt
NA,NA,TRBJ2-5,TRBV28,CASSLGPYQETQYF,TGTGCCAGCAGTTTAGGGCCGTACCAAGAGACCCAGTACTTC
TRBD1,NA,TRBJ2-7,TRBV11-2,CASSSGTEPYEQYF,TGTGCCAGCAGCTCCGGGACAGAACCCTACGAGCAGTACTTC
NA,NA,TRBJ1-2,TRBV6-1,CASSEAGHIYGYTF,TGTGCCAGCAGTGAAGCTGGACATATCTATGGCTACACCTTC
NA,once,TRBJ1-2,TRBV27,CASSGGGTPHGYTF,TGTGCCAGCAGTGGGGGGGGGACCCCCCATGGCTACACCTTC
NA,NA,TRBJ2-7,TRBV5-1,CASSFPDRPYEQYF,TGCGCCAGCAGCTTCCCCGACAGGCCCTACGAGCAGTACTTC
NA,once,TRBJ2-5,TRBV7-9,CASSFLPRETQYF,TGTGCCAGCAGCTTTCTACCTCGGGAGACCCAGTACTTC
TRBD1,NA,TRBJ2-1,TRBV10-1,CASSAHPRGNEQFF,TGCGCCAGCAGTGCGCACCCCAGGGGGAATGAGCAGTTCTTC
TRBD2,NA,TRBJ2-7,TRBV2,CASSLAGEGYEQYF,TGTGCCAGCAGCTTAGCGGGAGAAGGGTACGAGCAGTACTTC
NA,NA,TRBJ1-2,TRBV20-1,CSASGATNYGYTF,TGCAGTGCTAGTGGCGCGACTAACTATGGCTACACCTTC
TRBD2,NA,TRBJ2-1,TRBV6-5,CASRSSGGTNEQFF,TGTGCCAGCCGATCATCGGGGGGAACCAATGAGCAGTTCTTC
TRBD1,NA,TRBJ1-1,TRBV28,CASTGSSDRGRVEAFF,TGTGCCAGCACCGGGTCGAGCGACAGGGGGCGGGTTGAAGCTTTCTTT
NA,NA,TRBJ2-1,TRBV6-2/TRBV6-3,CASSYSRRRADEQFF,TGTGCCAGCAGTTACTCTCGTAGGAGGGCCGATGAGCAGTTCTTC
NA,NA,TRBJ1-4,TRBV6-1,CASSEARGIGEKLFF,TGTGCCAGCAGTGAAGCGAGGGGGATTGGTGAAAAACTGTTTTTT
TRBD2,NA,TRBJ2-2,TRBV20-1,CSASAGGVTGELFF,TGCAGTGCTAGTGCGGGAGGCGTCACCGGGGAGCTGTTTTTT
TRBD1,NA,TRBJ1-4,TRBV9,CASSGRDRGVFRPEKLFF,TGTGCCAGCAGCGGGCGGGACAGGGGAGTCTTTAGGCCGGAAAAACTGTTTTTT
TRBD1,once,TRBJ2-5,TRBV11-2,CASSFQGARETQYF,TGTGCCAGCAGCTTCCAGGGGGCCAGGGAGACCCAGTACTTC
TRBD2,few,TRBJ2-1,TRBV5-1,CASSGFTSGTYNEQFF,TGCGCCAGCAGCGGGTTCACTAGCGGGACCTACAATGAGCAGTTCTTC
NA,NA,TRBJ1-1,TRBV5-1,CASSRDGGTEAFF,TGCGCCAGCAGCCGCGACGGGGGCACTGAAGCTTTCTTT